The present T cell receptor beta chain was sequenced within a study of PD-1 blockade in classical Hodgkin lymphoma. CDR1 and CDR2 (germline): PRHDT, FYEKMQ (reference sequence). The CDR3 runs to 12 residues. V was pared by 1 base and J by 3 bases, with 0 bases between. Libraries were prepared by immunoSEQ multiplex PCR; TCRdb keeps only in-frame clonotypes and omits some of them. Of 96,000 or so clones detected, around 93% appear once; the ten largest clones hold around 2%. The time point is: cycle 4 day 1 (C4D1), after more than 5 weeks of nivolumab. All trial patients relapsed after autologous stem cell transplantation. In regard to this clone: What it recognizes is unknown.

Study results and limitations: Reasons behind the repertoire differences stay unclear, perhaps disease activity or earlier therapy.

This clonotype was sampled from a human donor with classical Hodgkin lymphoma. V is TRBV13 and J is TRBJ1-4, with unresolved D. This sample comprised peripheral blood mononuclear cells (PBMCs), obtained before the fourth cycle of nivolumab. The CDR3 here is CASSLANEKLFF. As DNA, the CDR3 is TGTGCCAGCAGCTTAGCTAATGAAAAACTGTTTTTT. Complete variable domain (other parts from reference TRBV13 and TRBJ1-4): AAGVIQSPRHLIKEKRETATLKCYPIPRHDTVYWYQQGPGQDPQFLISFYEKMQSDKGSIPDRFSAQQFSDYHSELNMSSLELGDSALYFCASSLANEKLFFGSGTQLSVL.